A selection of T cell receptor beta chains follows, all from one sample in a study of CXCR3-negative and CXCR3-positive naive CD8 T cells. TCRdb reanalyzed the 5' RACE reads, giving one entry per CDR3 protein sequence and no DNA. This repertoire includes about 120,000 distinct CDR3 sequences. Input material: naive CXCR3- CD8+ T cells from blood. The receptors come from a human donor in good health. Some clones in this sample may be carry-over from other donors' samples. Each CDR3 is given with its conserved first and last residue.

TRBJ2-7,TRBV7-8,CASSLKSGTTYYEQYF
TRBJ2-5,TRBV20-1,CSAEADFDQETQYF
TRBJ1-1,TRBV27,CASNPAGNTEAFF
TRBJ2-3,TRBV27,CASSSDTGLTVFSDTQYF
TRBJ2-1,TRBV7-9,CASSPRGGGFYNEQFF
TRBJ2-1,TRBV4-3,CASSQDYHEQFF
TRBJ1-5,TRBV27,CASSLGGPDQPQRF
TRBJ1-2,TRBV5-1,CASSLVTGNYGYTF
TRBJ2-3,TRBV20-1,CSARWSLGTDTQYF
TRBJ1-5,TRBV6-5,CASSYAGMGQPQHF
TRBJ2-5,TRBV29-1,CSVEGAGQYGGETQYF
TRBJ2-2,TRBV7-7,CASSPRETGELFF
TRBJ1-4,TRBV29-1,CSVGGLGEKLFF
TRBJ2-1,TRBV9,CASSVERSGLAVGEQFF
TRBJ1-2,TRBV6-1,CASSENRGQPASGYTF
TRBJ2-2,TRBV12-3/TRBV12-4,CASSLKPDYTGELFF
TRBJ1-2,TRBV27,CASSLQGAGYGYTF
TRBJ2-2,TRBV25-1,CASSRETGELFF
TRBJ1-3,TRBV6-1,CANQADGASGNTIYF
TRBJ2-7,TRBV5-1,CASSPRQDLINEQYF
TRBJ2-7,TRBV7-8,CASSFGPSEQYF
TRBJ2-3,TRBV7-2,CASSLAPTFTDTQYF
TRBJ1-2,TRBV29-1,CSVEDLEGWDYGYTF
TRBJ2-7,TRBV29-1,CSVVGDRVLEQYF
TRBJ1-2,TRBV27,CASSPSGTAYGYTF
TRBJ2-7,TRBV6-2/TRBV6-3,CASSEPPGTTDYEQYF
TRBJ2-7,TRBV25-1,CASSATGLAGGSEQYF
TRBJ2-5,TRBV12-3/TRBV12-4,CASSPPRGQAEETQYF
TRBJ2-7,TRBV5-1,CASSLESGGYEQYF
TRBJ2-1,TRBV4-1,CASSPSGSGGYNEQFF
TRBJ1-1,TRBV7-8,CASSLVQGVPRGEAFF
TRBJ2-7,TRBV5-1,CASSLGDFAASYEQYF
TRBJ1-1,TRBV29-1,CSVDRDPEGSTEAFF
TRBJ2-1,TRBV24-1,CATSDYQSSYNEQFF
TRBJ2-1,TRBV28,CASSPSGLADYNEQFF
TRBJ1-1,TRBV19,CASSIFRQTEAFF
TRBJ2-5,TRBV23-1,CASSYNARQGDETQYF
TRBJ2-5,TRBV7-2,CASSLSSGGAETQYF
TRBJ2-7,TRBV29-1,CSVVDQGGEQYF
TRBJ2-7,TRBV7-9,CASRPLYEQYF